This TCR beta chain was sequenced during a study of identical twins. In germline, CDR1 is MNHEY, CDR2 SVGEGT. This CDR3 has 15 residues. V gave up 0 bases and J gave up 2 bases, with 9 bases separating them. Study-level points and caveats: Analyses of zero insertions could, in part, be confounded by invariant MAIT and iNKT cells.

Details on this clonotype: What it binds is unknown.

One entry per CDR3 protein, called by TCRdb with MiXCR from the 5' RACE reads. The table includes 250,000 or so distinct CDR3 sequences, about 9% detected once. These data are also associated with another study on yellow fever vaccine responses in identical twins.

Sequencing used CD8+ T cells sorted from blood. The TCR was taken from a young woman in good health. This chain links TRBV6-2 or TRBV6-3 with TRBJ2-3; weak D call: TRBD1 (5 bases). The CDR3 bases are TGTGCCAGCAGTTACTCAGGGGAAATCACAGATACGCAGTATTTT. Its protein product is CASSYSGEITDTQYF.